One and the same sample provided the 13 T cell receptor beta chains below, sequenced in a study of T cells after yellow fever vaccination (dated by TCRdb to 2018 to 2020). The library was made by 5' RACE. The sample was run on an Illumina HiSeq 2500. TCRdb trimmed public reads at Q25 via fastp, called clones via MiXCR and kept in-frame beta chains. Rows merge per CDR3 protein into single entries with the most common DNA and genes. This sample comprises hundreds of thousands of distinct CDR3 sequences, around a sixth of them detected only once. Roughly 17% of the sample is held by the ten biggest clonotypes. Sample treatment or condition, as interpreted from the label and publication: live attenuated yellow fever vaccine strain. The material was PBMCs, obtained about 5 days after the first yellow fever vaccination. These receptor sequences come from a man aged 18 to 35 who received the YFV17D yellow fever vaccine.

This chain uses TRBV6-1 with TRBJ1-6; TRBD1 matches 10 bases. The CDR3 length is 14 residues. Per the germline V gene, CDR1 is MNHNS and CDR2 is SASEGT. Unmatched junction bases numbered 6, after V lost 6 bases and J lost 10 bases. The CDR3 region has the DNA TGTGCCAGCAGAACGGGACAGGGGAAATCACCCCTCCACTTT. Translating gives CASRTGQGKSPLHF.

This chain links TRBV3-1 with TRBJ1-2, with TRBD1 as a possible D gene (5 bases). This CDR3 contains 14 residues. The germline V and J ends were trimmed by 0 bases and 7 bases, with 12 bases remaining between them. Germline V lookup: CDR1 LGHDT, CDR2 YNNKEL (reference sequence). CDR3 protein: CASSQEGGWRGYTF. The CDR3 DNA sequence: TGTGCCAGCAGCCAAGAGGGGGGTTGGCGTGGCTACACCTTC.

The sample holds a few counts of this clonotype. The genes are TRBV14 and TRBJ1-6; TRBD1 is a possible D gene (5 bases). The CDR3 runs to 16 residues. CDR1 is SGHDN and CDR2 is FVKESK in the germline V gene. The germline V and J ends were trimmed by 4 bases and 4 bases, with 14 bases remaining between them. This CDR3 reads CASSRDGTGYNSPLHF. The CDR3 DNA reads TGTGCCAGCAGCCGGGACGGGACTGGTTATAATTCACCCCTCCACTTT.

This chain links TRBV5-4 with TRBJ2-3; D unclear. Germline CDR1 SGHNT, CDR2 YYREEE (reference sequence). This CDR3 region has 14 residues. The V end was cut by 8 bases, the J end by 2 bases, with 15 bases between. This CDR3 is CASTRRLDTDTQYF. The CDR3 DNA sequence: TGTGCCAGTACGAGGCGGCTCGACACAGATACGCAGTATTTT.

The chain employs TRBV7-2 and TRBJ2-5, with TRBD2 matching over 15 bases. This CDR3 spans 16 amino acids. The J segment lost 5 bases and the V segment lost 5 bases, leaving 6 bases of the junction unmatched. Germline lookup yields CDR1 SGHTA and CDR2 FQGNSA. The CDR3 nucleotides are TGTGCCAGCAGCCTAGGGACTAGCGGGGGGTGGGAGACCCAGTACTTC. This codes for CASSLGTSGGWETQYF.

This clonotype was observed once. CDR3 protein: CASSLRVLGTGANVLTF. The CDR3 nucleotides read TGTGCCAGCAGCTTACGAGTGTTGGGGACCGGGGCCAACGTCCTGACTTTC. V is TRBV7-6 and J is TRBJ2-6; the D gene could be TRBD1 or TRBD2 (5 bases each). CDR3 length equals 17 residues. The germline V and J ends were trimmed by 2 bases and 4 bases, with 15 bases remaining between them. CDR1 is SGHVS and CDR2 is FNYEAQ in the germline V gene.

In its sample, this clonotype was seen a few times. The chain couples TRBV12-3 or TRBV12-4 to TRBJ2-7, with D perhaps matching TRBD1 or TRBD2 (5 bases each). Trimming took 7 bases from V and 7 from J, leaving 11 bases between them. The length of the CDR3 is 11 residues. For the CDR3, the DNA is TGTGCCAGCACCCTCGGGGCGGAGCAGTACTTC. Amino acid sequence: CASTLGAEQYF.

The rearrangement joins TRBV6-5 to TRBJ1-6; TRBD1 aligns across 7 bases. The V gene's germline CDR1 is MNHEY and CDR2 SVGAGI. The CDR3 is 15 residues long. J gave up 7 bases and V 2 bases, and 5 bases lay outside the gene matches. This CDR3 reads CASSYEQGWNSPLHF. In nucleotides, the CDR3 is TGTGCCAGCAGTTACGAACAGGGGTGGAATTCACCCCTCCACTTT.

This clonotype was counted only a few times. The genes are TRBV2 and TRBJ2-5; TRBD1 matches 8 bases. The CDR3 totals 14 residues. Trimming took 7 bases from V and 4 from J; bases not matched to a gene: 8. Per the germline V gene, CDR1 is SNHLY and CDR2 is FYNNEI. The CDR3 DNA follows: TGTGCCAGCATGCAGGGGGCCCTTCGAGAGACCCAGTACTTC. The encoded protein is CASMQGALRETQYF.

The V and J genes are TRBV9 and TRBJ2-2; the D gene is possibly TRBD1 (5 bases). This CDR3 region has 17 residues. Deletions cut 2 bases from V and 0 bases from J, with 14 bases between. The V gene's germline CDR1 is SGDLS and CDR2 YYNGEE. CDR3 sequence reads: CASSVSVTAANTGELFF. The CDR3 nucleotides read TGTGCCAGCAGCGTCAGTGTGACAGCCGCGAACACCGGGGAGCTGTTTTTT.

This clonotype turned up a few times. DNA of the CDR3: TGTGCCACCAGACAGAACACCTACAATGAGCAGTTCTTC. Translated, it gives CATRQNTYNEQFF. The chain joins TRBV2 to TRBJ2-1, with a weak D call TRBD1 (5 bases). The germline V gene has CDR1 SNHLY and CDR2 FYNNEI. Trimming left V 10 bases short and J 2 bases short, with 12 bases between. The CDR3 consists of 13 residues. The full variable domain, completed using reference TRBV2 and TRBJ2-1, is EPEVTQTPSHQVTQMGQEVILRCVPISNHLYFYWYRQILGQKVEFLVSFYNNEISEKSEIFDDQFSVERPDGSNFTLKIRSTKLEDSAMYFCATRQNTYNEQFFGPGTRLTVL.

This clonotype occurred a few times. The V and J genes are TRBV7-3 and TRBJ2-1, with 8 bases matching TRBD2. The V segment lost 5 bases and the J segment 8 bases; nucleotides outside the gene matches: 14. CDR1 and CDR2 from the germline V gene are SGHTA and FQGTGA. The CDR3 contains 16 residues. CDR3 sequence (DNA): TGTGCCAGCAGCCCCACCGGGGGGGCCTCGTTTGATGAGCAGTTCTTC. Its protein product is CASSPTGGASFDEQFF.

This clonotype was detected many times. The rearrangement links TRBV10-3 to TRBJ2-2, with D maybe TRBD1 (6 bases). This CDR3 comprises 21 residues. Germline CDR1 and CDR2: ENHRY and SYGVKD. Trimming removed 0 bases from V and 3 bases from J, with 26 bases in between. This CDR3 reads CAISESTPGQGALLYTGELFF. In DNA, the CDR3 is TGTGCCATCAGTGAGTCTACCCCGGGACAAGGAGCCCTTCTGTACACCGGGGAGCTGTTTTTT.